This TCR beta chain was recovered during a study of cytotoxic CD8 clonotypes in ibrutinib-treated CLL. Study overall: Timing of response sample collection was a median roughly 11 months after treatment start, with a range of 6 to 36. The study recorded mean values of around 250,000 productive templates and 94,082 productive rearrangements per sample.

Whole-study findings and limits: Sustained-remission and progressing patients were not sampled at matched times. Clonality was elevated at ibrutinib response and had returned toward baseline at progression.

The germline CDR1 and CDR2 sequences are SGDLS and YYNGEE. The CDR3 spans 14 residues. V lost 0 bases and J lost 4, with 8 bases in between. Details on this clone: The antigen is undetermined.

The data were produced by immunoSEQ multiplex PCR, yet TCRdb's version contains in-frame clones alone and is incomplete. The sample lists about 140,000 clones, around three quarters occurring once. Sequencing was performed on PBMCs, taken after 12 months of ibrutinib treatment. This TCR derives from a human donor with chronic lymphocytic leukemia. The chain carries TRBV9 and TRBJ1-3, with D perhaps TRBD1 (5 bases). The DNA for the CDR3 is TGTGCCAGCAGCGTAGCAGGGTCCGGAAACACCATATATTTT. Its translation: CASSVAGSGNTIYF.